Given below is one T cell receptor beta chain in context. The V end lost 8 bases, the J end lost 3 bases, and 11 bases lay between the germline ends. The CDR3 runs 12 residues. From germline, CDR1 is LNHDA and CDR2 SQIVND (reference sequence). Cohort allocation depended upon clinical history that participants reported. These data originate in a study of blood T cell repertoires in COVID-19. For the study at large: Acute and convalescent COVID-19 specimens originated in the United States, Italy and Spain. PBMCs, B-cell-depleted T cells, or T cells were the source of the cDNA or gDNA that made up the material.

TCRdb's copy holds only in-frame clones and misses some; the assay was immunoSEQ multiplex PCR. Counted here are a few hundred thousand clones, roughly 88% occurring once; the ten biggest clones make up approximately 1.8%. This rearrangement joins TRBV19 to TRBJ2-7; maybe TRBD1 (6 bases). This clonotype was sampled from a woman aged 40 to 50 who had recovered from COVID-19. The sequenced material came from PBMCs or T cells enriched from blood (not recorded which). CDR3 residues: CASSDSYYEQYF. The CDR3 nucleotides are TGTGCCAGTTCGGACAGCTACTACGAGCAGTACTTC.